Below, 25 T cell receptor beta chains from the same sample are listed, as sequenced in a study of vaccination and CD4 T cells after COVID-19. Treatment defined: roughly 10-day PBMC culture with coronavirus spike peptide pools or control peptides (ViraFEST assay). Those CD4+ T cells from the unexposed donor predate the COVID-19 pandemic (2011-2018). No antigen has been identified for these receptors. Once obtained from cultured CD4+ T cells, the DNA was sequenced using the Oncomine TCR Beta short-read assay. A single record per CDR3 protein comes from TCRdb applying MiXCR to the PCR reads. The repertoire holds 6,000 to 8,000 distinct CDR3 sequences, with 39% as singletons. The specimen was CD4+ T cells from blood, cultured in vitro. These receptors originate from a human donor in good health.

V is TRBV2 and J is TRBJ2-1, with 7 bases that match TRBD2. In germline, CDR1 is SNHLY, CDR2 FYNNEI. The CDR3 length is 13 residues. Germline trimming cut 6 bases from V and 7 bases from J; bases unmatched to any gene: 6. The CDR3 bases are TGTGCCAGCAGCGGCGGACTAGGGAATGAGCAGTTCTTC. It yields the protein CASSGGLGNEQFF.

This rearrangement joins TRBV20-1 to TRBJ2-2, with a tentative D call TRBD2 (5 bases). Germline-derived CDR1 and CDR2 are DFQATT and SNEGSKA (reference sequence). Deletions cut 1 base from V and 2 bases from J, with 11 bases between. This CDR3 is built from 15 residues. In DNA, the CDR3 is TGCAGTGCTAGAGGAGGGAACACCAACACCGGGGAGCTGTTTTTT. It yields the protein CSARGGNTNTGELFF.

This rearrangement joins TRBV7-2 to TRBJ1-2, with 7 nucleotides matching TRBD1. The CDR3 sequence is 13 residues long. Per germline, CDR1 SGHTA and CDR2 FQGNSA. With V trimmed by 6 bases and J by 8 bases, 9 bases remained unmatched. The chain's CDR3 is CASREGALWGYTF. The CDR3 DNA is TGTGCCAGCAGGGAGGGGGCCCTTTGGGGCTACACCTTC.

V and J are TRBV10-1 and TRBJ2-5; TRBD2 matches 7 bases. The junction had 7 bases not matched to a gene; V was cut back by 6 bases and J by 0 bases. The CDR3 sequence is 15 residues long. Per germline, CDR1 WNHNN and CDR2 SYGVQD (reference sequence). CDR3 sequence: CASSDTLADQETQYF. The CDR3 nucleotides are TGCGCCAGCAGCGACACGCTAGCGGACCAAGAGACCCAGTACTTC.

This clonotype was counted between two and nine times. This sequence joins TRBV7-2 and TRBJ1-1; D remains unclear. The V end lost 5 bases, the J end lost 0 bases, and 10 bases lay between the germline ends. CDR1 is SGHTA, CDR2 FQGNSA, per germline. CDR3 size: 14 residues. As DNA, the CDR3 is TGTGCCAGCAGCCCATGGACGGTGAACACTGAAGCTTTCTTT. It codes for CASSPWTVNTEAFF. Combining the CDR3 with reference TRBV7-2 and TRBJ1-1 gives the whole variable domain GAGVSQSPSNKVTEKGKDVELRCDPISGHTALYWYRQSLGQGLEFLIYFQGNSAPDKSGLPSDRFSAERTGGSVSTLTIQRTQQEDSAVYLCASSPWTVNTEAFFGQGTRLTVV.

This chain links TRBV18 with TRBJ1-2; D uncertain. Trimming took off 3 bases at V and 3 bases at J, with 8 bases between the two ends. CDR3 length equals 13 residues. The germline gives CDR1 KGHSH, CDR2 LQKENI. The CDR3 DNA reads as TGTGCCAGCTCACCGGAAGTCGACTATGGCTACACCTTC. It specifies CASSPEVDYGYTF.

The V and J genes are TRBV6-2 or TRBV6-3 and TRBJ2-1; 14 bases agree with TRBD2. J lost 2 bases, V lost 4 bases, and 7 bases had no gene match. CDR1 and CDR2 (germline): MNHEY, SVGEGT. This CDR3 has 18 residues. The CDR3 DNA is TGTGCCAGCAGTTCGCGGACTAGCGGGAGGAGGACCTACAATGAGCAGTTCTTC. Its translation is CASSSRTSGRRTYNEQFF.

V usage is TRBV6-2 or TRBV6-3 and J usage is TRBJ1-6; maybe TRBD1 (5 bases). CDR1 and CDR2 (germline): MNHEY, SVGEGT. The germline V and J ends were trimmed by 6 bases and 0 bases, with 18 bases remaining between them. The CDR3 is 18 residues long. CDR3 protein: CASRTGRQASSYNSPLHF. CDR3 in DNA: TGTGCCAGCAGGACGGGACGCCAAGCCAGCTCCTATAATTCACCCCTCCACTTT.

This clonotype was seen more than once but under ten times. The V call is TRBV25-1, the J call TRBJ1-2; maybe TRBD1 (6 bases). Germline V gene lookup returns CDR1 MGHDK and CDR2 SYGVNS. The CDR3 loop spans 13 amino acids. Trimming removed 6 bases from V and 4 bases from J, with 12 bases in between. Here the CDR3 reads CASSLTGIYGYTF. CDR3 DNA: TGTGCCAGCAGCTTAACAGGGATCTATGGCTACACCTTC.

The chain is built from TRBV6-2 or TRBV6-3 and TRBJ1-2; 10 positions match TRBD1. CDR1 is MNHEY, CDR2 SVGEGT, per germline. V lost 4 bases, J lost 0 bases, and 23 bases stayed unmatched. The length of the CDR3 is 22 residues. The CDR3 DNA is TGTGCCAGCAGTTCGCGAGGACAGGGGGGCTTTCCCACACGAAGAACTAACTATGGCTACACCTTC. Translating gives CASSSRGQGGFPTRRTNYGYTF.

V gene TRBV24-1 combines with J gene TRBJ2-1, with TRBD2 matching 13 bases. Germline V gene data show CDR1 as KGHDR and CDR2 as SFDVKD. The V and J ends lost 5 bases and 6 bases, in that order; junction bases with no gene match: 6. The CDR3 runs to 16 residues. The CDR3 region has the DNA TGTGCCACCAGTGGGACTAGCGGGAGTCTTTCCAATGAGCAGTTCTTC. It is translated as CATSGTSGSLSNEQFF.

A few counts support this clonotype. This sequence joins TRBV7-2 and TRBJ2-7; 11 nucleotides agree with TRBD2. The V gene end was trimmed by 5 bases and the J gene end by 2 bases; junction bases not matched to a gene: 5. Germline CDR1 is SGHTA and CDR2 is FQGNSA. The CDR3 length is 15 residues. Here the CDR3 reads CASSTRLAGTYEQYF. The CDR3 bases are TGTGCCAGCAGCACTAGACTAGCGGGGACCTACGAGCAGTACTTC.

The rearrangement uses TRBV2 and TRBJ2-3; 11 positions match TRBD2. J lost 1 base, V lost 8 bases, and 8 bases had no gene match. CDR1 SNHLY and CDR2 FYNNEI come from the germline V gene. The CDR3 consists of 16 residues. This chain's CDR3 is CASARTSGWGTDTQYF. CDR3 bases: TGTGCCAGCGCACGGACTAGCGGGTGGGGCACAGATACGCAGTATTTT.

J is TRBJ2-7 and V is TRBV28, with 8 bases lining up with TRBD1. Germline values: CDR1 MDHEN, CDR2 SYDVKM. V shed 9 bases and J 4 bases; nucleotides not matched to a gene: 8. The CDR3 is made up of 13 amino acids. CDR3 coding DNA: TGTGCCAGTCTCCGAGGGGACAGGTACGAGCAGTACTTC. Residues: CASLRGDRYEQYF.

This chain connects TRBV3-1 to TRBJ2-2; D is unclear. The V and J ends lost 4 bases and 4 bases respectively, with 4 bases between them. Germline CDR1 is LGHDT and CDR2 is YNNKEL (reference sequence). The CDR3 is made up of 12 amino acids. The CDR3 is CASSPLTGELFF. The DNA of the CDR3 is TGTGCCAGCAGCCCACTCACCGGGGAGCTGTTTTTT.

This clonotype appeared once. This chain links TRBV5-1 with TRBJ1-1; 9 bases match TRBD1. The V gene end was trimmed by 1 base and the J gene end by 3 bases; junction bases not matched to a gene: 10. Germline V lookup: CDR1 SGHRS, CDR2 YFSETQ. The CDR3 loop spans 17 amino acids. In DNA form, the CDR3 reads TGCGCCAGCAGCTTGACCGGGACAGGGAAGAAGGACACTGAAGCTTTCTTT. Protein product: CASSLTGTGKKDTEAFF.

The V gene is TRBV2, the J gene TRBJ2-1; 9 bases map to TRBD2. Germline CDR1 and CDR2: SNHLY and FYNNEI. The CDR3 loop spans 17 amino acids. Trimming removed 1 base from V and 6 bases from J; junction bases left unmatched: 10. The DNA for the CDR3 is TGTGCCAGCAGTGAAGTGGCTAGCGGGACCGTAGGCAATGAGCAGTTCTTC. It translates to CASSEVASGTVGNEQFF.

The CDR3 sequence is CASSMTSGGGQETQYF. CDR3 DNA sequence: TGTGCCAGCAGCATGACTAGCGGGGGGGGGCAAGAGACCCAGTACTTC. The chain links TRBV7-2 to TRBJ2-5; 14 bases are a match to TRBD2. Germline loops: CDR1 SGHTA, CDR2 FQGNSA. The CDR3 length is 16 residues. Losses at the gene ends were 5 bases for V and 2 bases for J; bases not matched to a gene: 4.

Only a few counts were recorded for this clonotype. The rearrangement joins TRBV27 to TRBJ1-1, with 9 positions matching TRBD1. The germline CDR1 and CDR2 sequences are MNHEY and SMNVEV (reference sequence). This CDR3 has 16 residues. V was clipped by 3 bases and J by 2 bases; unmatched bases: 7. The CDR3 region is CASSFTGTGHNTEAFF. CDR3 sequence (DNA): TGTGCCAGCAGTTTCACGGGGACAGGGCATAACACTGAAGCTTTCTTT.

The chain recombines TRBV10-1 with TRBJ2-3; D may be TRBD2 (6 bases). This CDR3 has 12 residues. Trimming stripped 6 bases from V and 4 bases from J, with 8 bases between. CDR1 and CDR2 from the germline V gene are WNHNN and SYGVQD (reference sequence). The CDR3: CASSGGADTQYF. The CDR3, as DNA: TGCGCCAGCAGCGGGGGTGCAGATACGCAGTATTTT.

This clonotype turned up a few times. The V gene is TRBV5-1, the J gene TRBJ1-1; D is possibly TRBD1 (5 bases). The germline V gene has CDR1 SGHRS and CDR2 YFSETQ. The CDR3 is made up of 14 amino acids. V lost 0 bases to trimming and J lost 4 bases, with 10 bases between them. The CDR3 DNA reads as TGCGCCAGCAGCTTGGGGGGAGGGACCACTGAAGCTTTCTTT. Translating gives CASSLGGGTTEAFF.

This clonotype was seen only a few times. The J gene is TRBJ1-6, the V gene TRBV30; tentatively, D is TRBD1 (6 bases). V gave up 4 bases and J gave up 8 bases, with 18 bases separating them. CDR1 is GTSNPN and CDR2 is SVGIG in the germline V gene (reference sequence). There are 15 residues in the CDR3. In DNA, the CDR3 is TGTGCCTGGACCCAAAGGGGGGGCATCGATTCACCCCTCCACTTT. It yields the protein CAWTQRGGIDSPLHF.

This sequence joins TRBV7-2 and TRBJ2-1; perhaps D is TRBD1 or TRBD2 (5 bases each). V dropped 4 bases and J dropped 0 bases, with 13 bases sitting between them. CDR1 and CDR2 from the germline V gene are SGHTA and FQGNSA. The CDR3 has 16 amino acids. In DNA, the CDR3 is TGTGCCAGCAGCTCCCGGGACGGTGACTCCTACAATGAGCAGTTCTTC. This gives the protein CASSSRDGDSYNEQFF.

V usage is TRBV28 and J usage is TRBJ2-5; D might be TRBD2 (5 bases). The V end lost 6 bases, the J end lost 13 bases, and 24 bases lay between the germline ends. The V gene's germline CDR1 is MDHEN and CDR2 SYDVKM. The CDR3 sequence is 14 residues long. Here the CDR3 DNA reads TGTGCCAGCAGGTCGGGCGGGCCGGGGATATCCGGGTACTTC. Translation gives CASRSGGPGISGYF.

The V call is TRBV12-3 or TRBV12-4, the J call TRBJ1-1; 7 nucleotides match TRBD1. V dropped 6 bases and J dropped 5; count of bases not matched to a gene: 9. There are 14 residues in the CDR3. The CDR3 DNA reads TGTGCCAGCAGACATGACAGGGATAGTACTGAAGCTTTCTTT. Its translation is CASRHDRDSTEAFF.